The 20 T cell receptor beta chains presented below share a single source sample, sequenced in a study of cytomegalovirus exposure and HLA in healthy donors. PCR primers comprised 60 Vbeta and 13 Jbeta primers. The protocol was immunoSEQ multiplex PCR, while the TCRdb copy is restricted to in-frame clones and leaves out a portion. Of about 160,000 clones listed, 60% to 80% are singletons. Sequencing was done on a sample of PBMCs. The receptors originated from a young woman in good health and CMV-seronegative.

In this sample, this clone turned up once. This chain connects TRBV27 to TRBJ2-3; 15 bases line up with TRBD2. After removal of 5 bases from V and 2 bases from J, the junction contained 5 bases not matched to a gene. There are 17 residues in the CDR3. CDR1 and CDR2 (germline): MNHEY, SMNVEV (reference sequence). The CDR3 is CASSPGLAGGNTDTQYF. The CDR3 nucleotides read TGTGCCAGCAGTCCCGGACTAGCGGGGGGGAACACAGATACGCAGTATTTT.

The rearrangement joins TRBV5-6 to TRBJ2-7, with 7 nucleotides matching TRBD2. V dropped 1 base and J dropped 4; count of bases not matched to a gene: 11. The CDR3 is 16 amino acids. Germline V gene data show CDR1 as SGHDT and CDR2 as YYEEEE. CDR3 sequence (DNA): TGTGCCAGCAGCTTGATGGGGTCTAGCGGATCTTACGAGCAGTACTTC. It translates to CASSLMGSSGSYEQYF.

The CDR3 region is CAWSVPGGLINEKLFF. The CDR3 region has the DNA TGTGCCTGGAGTGTACCAGGGGGCCTTATTAATGAAAAACTGTTTTTT. V gene TRBV30 combines with J gene TRBJ1-4; 8 positions match TRBD1. Germline-derived CDR1 and CDR2 are GTSNPN and SVGIG (reference sequence). CDR3 length equals 16 residues. V lost 0 bases, J lost 4 bases, and 7 bases stayed unmatched.

V gene TRBV14 combines with J gene TRBJ1-1; TRBD1 aligns across 11 bases. Trimming cost V 8 bases and J 2 bases; bases outside gene matches: 10. The CDR3 totals 16 residues. The germline gives CDR1 SGHDN, CDR2 FVKESK. This chain's CDR3 is CASGPDRGLSNTEAFF. As DNA, the CDR3 is TGTGCCAGCGGTCCGGACAGGGGGCTAAGTAACACTGAAGCTTTCTTT.

The chain couples TRBV30 to TRBJ2-7; D is ambiguous. This CDR3 spans 13 amino acids. The germline CDR1 and CDR2 sequences are GTSNPN and SVGIG (reference sequence). V was shortened by 0 bases and J by 3 bases, with 9 bases between the two germline ends. Here the CDR3 DNA reads TGTGCCTGGAGTGTAAAGAGAAACTACGAGCAGTACTTC. Translation: CAWSVKRNYEQYF. Based on the CDR3 plus reference TRBV30 and TRBJ2-7, the full variable domain is SQTIHQWPATLVQPVGSPLSLECTVEGTSNPNLYWYRQAAGRGLQLLFYSVGIGQISSEVPQNLSASRPQDRQFILSSKKLLLSDSGFYLCAWSVKRNYEQYFGPGTRLTVT.

This clone was picked up a small number of times. V usage is TRBV9 and J usage is TRBJ2-2, with D perhaps TRBD2 (5 bases). Looked up from germline, CDR1 is SGDLS and CDR2 is YYNGEE. Trimming cost V 7 bases and J 5 bases, with 18 bases left between them. The CDR3 covers 15 residues. CDR3 bases: TGTGCCAGCGCGGGTTCTAACCGGCCGACCGGGGAGCTGTTTTTT. This gives the protein CASAGSNRPTGELFF.

The chain combines TRBV19 with TRBJ1-4; a weak D match, TRBD1 (5 bases). The CDR3 has 14 residues. CDR1 LNHDA and CDR2 SQIVND come from the germline V gene (reference sequence). V was shortened by 6 bases and J by 7 bases, with 15 bases between the two germline ends. The CDR3: CASSRQPLLEKLFF. For the CDR3, the DNA is TGTGCCAGTAGCAGACAGCCTCTCCTTGAAAAACTGTTTTTT.

V is TRBV11-3 and J is TRBJ2-1; D is uncertain. CDR1 SGHNT and CDR2 YENEEA come from the germline V gene. The CDR3 length is 15 residues. V was cut by 5 bases and J by 0 bases, with 11 bases left in between. The CDR3 nucleotides are TGTGCCAGCAGCATCGCAGGAAGCTCCTACAATGAGCAGTTCTTC. It codes for CASSIAGSSYNEQFF.

This clone was seen just once. The CDR3 spells CASSSLGGSTDTQYF. CDR3 in DNA: TGTGCCAGCAGCTCTTTAGGCGGGAGTACAGATACGCAGTATTTT. The V and J genes are TRBV7-9 and TRBJ2-3; 7 bases line up with TRBD2. Germline V gene data show CDR1 as SEHNR and CDR2 as FQNEAQ (reference sequence). This CDR3 is 15 amino acids long. V shed 4 bases, J shed 3 bases, and the junction held 7 bases outside the gene matches.

V usage is TRBV5-1 and J usage is TRBJ1-6; the match to TRBD1 covers 9 bases. Germline V gene lookup returns CDR1 SGHRS and CDR2 YFSETQ. CDR3 size: 17 residues. V dropped 2 bases and J dropped 5; count of bases not matched to a gene: 8. In DNA, the CDR3 is TGCGCCAGCAGCTTACCGTATAGGGACAGGGATAATTCACCCCTCCACTTT. As protein: CASSLPYRDRDNSPLHF.

This clone was counted only a few times. The chain uses TRBV5-1 and TRBJ1-1; 7 positions agree with TRBD1. This CDR3 spans 15 amino acids. CDR1 and CDR2 from the germline V gene are SGHRS and YFSETQ. V shed 0 bases, J shed 4 bases, and the junction held 6 bases outside the gene matches. The CDR3 protein is CASSLEGAGGTEAFF. Written as DNA, the CDR3 is TGCGCCAGCAGCTTGGAAGGGGCAGGGGGCACTGAAGCTTTCTTT.

This chain links TRBV29-1 with TRBJ2-1; tentatively, D is TRBD2 (6 bases). The CDR3 is made up of 14 amino acids. Germline lookup yields CDR1 SQVTM and CDR2 ANQGSEA. The V end lost 7 bases, the J end lost 1 base, and 14 bases lay between the germline ends. The CDR3 bases are TGCAGCGCAAAAATCCGGGGGTCCTACAATGAGCAGTTCTTC. Protein product: CSAKIRGSYNEQFF.

V is TRBV5-4 and J is TRBJ2-1; TRBD2 aligns across 14 bases. The CDR3 extends over 16 amino acids. With 4 bases clipped from V and 6 bases from J, the junction kept 6 bases outside the gene matches. Per the germline V gene, CDR1 is SGHNT and CDR2 is YYREEE (reference sequence). The CDR3 sequence: CASSEPGLAGVNEQFF. The CDR3 coding sequence is TGTGCCAGCAGCGAGCCGGGACTAGCGGGGGTCAATGAGCAGTTCTTC.

The chain combines TRBV18 with TRBJ2-2; D ambiguous. This CDR3 region has 14 residues. Germline V gene lookup returns CDR1 KGHSH and CDR2 LQKENI. Trimming pared 2 bases from V and 1 base from J, leaving 5 bases between. The CDR3 DNA reads as TGTGCCAGCTCACCAGGCCTGAACACCGGGGAGCTGTTTTTT. Translation gives CASSPGLNTGELFF.

The gene calls are TRBV6-6 and TRBJ2-1; 7 bases line up with TRBD2. Germline lookup yields CDR1 MNHNY and CDR2 SVGAGI (reference sequence). V shed 8 bases, J shed 3 bases, and the junction held 13 bases outside the gene matches. CDR3 length: 16 amino acids. The CDR3 sequence is CASREGDAGDYNEQFF. In DNA, the CDR3 is TGTGCCAGCCGCGAAGGGGATGCGGGGGACTACAATGAGCAGTTCTTC.

The V call is TRBV5-1, the J call TRBJ2-7, with D possibly being TRBD1 (6 bases). V was shortened by 4 bases and J by 3 bases, with 20 bases between the two germline ends. Germline V gene data show CDR1 as SGHRS and CDR2 as YFSETQ. CDR3 length: 16 amino acids. DNA of the CDR3: TGCGCCAGCAGCGAAACCCCTCCAGGGGCGGACTACGAGCAGTACTTC. It codes for CASSETPPGADYEQYF. The variable domain in full, with the rest retrieved from reference TRBV5-1 and TRBJ2-7, is KAGVTQTPRYLIKTRGQQVTLSCSPISGHRSVSWYQQTPGQGLQFLFEYFSETQRNKGNFPGRFSGRQFSNSRSEMNVSTLELGDSALYLCASSETPPGADYEQYFGPGTRLTVT.

For the CDR3, the DNA is TGTGCCAGCAGCTTGGCCGCTAGCGGGGAGGGGTTCTTC. Its protein product is CASSLAASGEGFF. This sequence joins TRBV5-6 and TRBJ2-1; TRBD2 aligns across 9 bases. V was pared by 0 bases and J by 15 bases, with 7 bases of the junction left unmatched. CDR3 size: 13 residues. The germline gives CDR1 SGHDT, CDR2 YYEEEE.

This clone was seen just once. The J gene is TRBJ2-1, the V gene TRBV6-6; the match to TRBD1 covers 8 bases. The CDR3 contains 14 residues. After removal of 7 bases from V and 2 bases from J, the junction contained 4 bases not matched to a gene. Germline-derived CDR1 and CDR2 are MNHNY and SVGAGI (reference sequence). CDR3 coding DNA: TGTGCCAGCACCCAGGGGGCAACCTACAATGAGCAGTTCTTC. It yields the protein CASTQGATYNEQFF.

In its sample, this clone was seen a few times. The chain combines TRBV9 with TRBJ2-5; perhaps TRBD2 as D (5 bases). The germline V and J ends were trimmed by 4 bases and 5 bases, with 15 bases remaining between them. CDR3 length equals 14 residues. Per germline, CDR1 SGDLS and CDR2 YYNGEE. For the CDR3, the DNA is TGTGCCAGCAGCCCCATGGGGAGTCGGGAGACCCAGTACTTC. Its protein is CASSPMGSRETQYF.

V and J are TRBV2 and TRBJ1-1; no firm D call. Germline-derived CDR1 and CDR2 are SNHLY and FYNNEI. V lost 4 bases to trimming and J lost 4 bases, with 16 bases between them. This CDR3 contains 15 residues. The CDR3 sequence: CASSVFPGSGTEAFF. In nucleotides, the CDR3 is TGTGCCAGCAGTGTTTTCCCCGGGTCGGGCACTGAAGCTTTCTTT.